This T cell receptor (beta chain) was retrieved from a study of shared clonotypes between healthy human individuals. Libraries were prepared by immunoSEQ multiplex PCR; TCRdb keeps only in-frame clonotypes and omits some of them. This repertoire shows 2 million to 3 million clones, roughly nine tenths found once; its top ten account for 0.13% to 0.15%. The study's findings and limits: Donor clonotype sharing was expected to depend on sequencing depth. Some naive CD4 clonotypes, roughly 4.8%, turned up in common across several donors.

Points on this clone: Its target is unknown. The same CDR3 arises from other DNA sequences in this sample as well.

The V end lost 5 bases, the J end lost 6 bases, and 7 bases lay between the germline ends. Germline V CDR1 and CDR2: KGHSH, LQKENI. There are 12 residues in the CDR3. This TCR derives from a young man in good health. The sample taken for sequencing was naive CD4+ T cells sorted from blood. The subset was: CD45RA+ positively selected. The gene calls are TRBV18 and TRBJ1-4, with D unresolved. The CDR3: CASSGPDEKLFF. The CDR3 DNA is TGTGCCAGCTCAGGGCCGGATGAAAAACTGTTTTTT.